The sequence of this T cell receptor (beta chain) was determined in a study of PD-L1 blockade in urothelial cancer. The wider study: Investigators checked blood 3 weeks (second dose) and 6 weeks after treatment start.

CDR1 and CDR2 from the germline V gene are SGHVS and FQNEAQ. The CDR3 runs 16 residues. The germline V and J ends were trimmed by 7 bases and 6 bases, with 24 bases remaining between them. Synthetically made TCR analog templates were put into each PCR as spikes. The table came from immunoSEQ multiplex PCR; TCRdb's copy has only in-frame clones and leaves some out. The sample gives about 45,000 clones, about 88% of which show up once; more than 20% is in the top ten. Regarding time point: pretreatment peripheral blood. Here the sequenced sample was PBMCs, taken around atezolizumab (anti-PD-L1) treatment. This clonotype originated in a donor aged 40 or older with urothelial cancer. The V gene is TRBV7-8, the J gene TRBJ1-1, with D unclear. Here the CDR3 DNA reads TGTGCCAGCACCCCAGCCGGGGTAGGGAAGCTGGCTGAAGCTTTCTTT. As protein: CASTPAGVGKLAEAFF. The entire variable domain, with the rest obtained from reference TRBV7-8 and TRBJ1-1, is as follows: GAGVSQSPRYKVAKRGQDVALRCDPISGHVSLFWYQQALGQGPEFLTYFQNEAQLDKSGLPSDRFFAERPEGSVSTLKIQRTQQEDSAVYLCASTPAGVGKLAEAFFGQGTRLTVV.